This TCR beta chain was obtained from a study of shared clonotypes between healthy human individuals. Trimming removed 6 bases from V and 10 bases from J, with 17 bases in between. The CDR3 is 14 amino acids. Germline V CDR1 and CDR2: SGHDT, YYEEEE. Template for every sorted-subset replicate PCR totaled 200 to 250 ng DNA, some 30,000 T cell genomes. Produced via immunoSEQ multiplex PCR; TCRdb's table is partial and in-frame only. The data show around 560,000 clones, 85% to 95% seen once. Cells designated naive CD8 were CD45RO-negative and were positively selected for CCR7, with terminally differentiated effector memory CD45RA+ cells excluded.

This receptor was identified in a woman aged 25 to 39 in good health. This chain uses TRBV5-6 with TRBJ1-6; TRBD1 might be the D (5 bases). The source material was naive CD8+ T cells sorted from blood. For the CDR3, the DNA is TGTGCCAGCATGCTCGGGCAGGGCGGCTCACCCCTCCACTTT. It translates to CASMLGQGGSPLHF. Full variable domain (remainder filled in from reference TRBV5-6 and TRBJ1-6): DAGVTQSPTHLIKTRGQQVTLRCSPKSGHDTVSWYQQALGQGPQFIFQYYEEEERQRGNFPDRFSGHQFPNYSSELNVNALLLGDSALYLCASMLGQGGSPLHFGNGTRLTVT.